This T cell receptor (beta chain) was observed in a study of cytomegalovirus exposure and HLA in healthy donors. In the PCR, 60 Vbeta and 13 Jbeta primers were used. Assay used: immunoSEQ multiplex PCR; TCRdb lists only in-frame clones, some missing. The table has about 160,000 clones, approximately 67% seen once; the top ten hold around 4.3%. The CDR3 runs 11 residues. Germline lookup yields CDR1 LNHDA and CDR2 SQIVND (reference sequence). Study-wide points: Highly shared variants forming one cluster were likely a sequencing artifact.

As for this clone: No antigen is known for it.

When sampled, the donors appeared nominally healthy, though they likely had unrecorded immune exposures. The sequenced sample consisted of PBMCs. This chain connects TRBV19 to TRBJ1-1; possibly TRBD1 for D (6 bases). The sequence was collected from a woman in her late teens or twenties in good health and CMV-seropositive. Written as DNA, the CDR3 is TGTGCGACAGGTTCGGGAACTGAAGCTTTCTTT. It encodes CATGSGTEAFF.